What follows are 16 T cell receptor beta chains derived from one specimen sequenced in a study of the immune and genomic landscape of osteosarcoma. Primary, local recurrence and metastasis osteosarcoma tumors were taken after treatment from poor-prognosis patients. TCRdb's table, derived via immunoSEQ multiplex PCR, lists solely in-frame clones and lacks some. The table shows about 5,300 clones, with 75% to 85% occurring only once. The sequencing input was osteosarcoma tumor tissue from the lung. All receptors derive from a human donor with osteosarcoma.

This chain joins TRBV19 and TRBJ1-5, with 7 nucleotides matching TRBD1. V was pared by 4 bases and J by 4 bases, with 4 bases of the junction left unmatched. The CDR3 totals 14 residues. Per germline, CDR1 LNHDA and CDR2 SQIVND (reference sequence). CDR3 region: CASSRSTGNQPQHF. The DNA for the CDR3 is TGTGCCAGTAGTAGGTCGACAGGGAATCAGCCCCAGCATTTT. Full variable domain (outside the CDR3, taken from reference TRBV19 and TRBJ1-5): DGGITQSPKYLFRKEGQNVTLSCEQNLNHDAMYWYRQDPGQGLRLIYYSQIVNDFQKGDIAEGYSVSREKKESFPLTVTSAQKNPTAFYLCASSRSTGNQPQHFGDGTRLSIL.

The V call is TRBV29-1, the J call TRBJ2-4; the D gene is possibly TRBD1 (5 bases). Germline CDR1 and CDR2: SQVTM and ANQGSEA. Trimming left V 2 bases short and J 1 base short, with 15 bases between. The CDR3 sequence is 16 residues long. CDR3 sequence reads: CSVERTDPGAKNIQYF. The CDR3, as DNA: TGCAGCGTTGAAAGGACGGATCCAGGGGCCAAAAACATTCAGTACTTC. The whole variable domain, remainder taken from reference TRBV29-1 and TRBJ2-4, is SAVISQKPSRDICQRGTSLTIQCQVDSQVTMMFWYRQQPGQSLTLIATANQGSEATYESGFVIDKFPISRPNLTFSTLTVSNMSPEDSSIYLCSVERTDPGAKNIQYFGAGTRLSVL.

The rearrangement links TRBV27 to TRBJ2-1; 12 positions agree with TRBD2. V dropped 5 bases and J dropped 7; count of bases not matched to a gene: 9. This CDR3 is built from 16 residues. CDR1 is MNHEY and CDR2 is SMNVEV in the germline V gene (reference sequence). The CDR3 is CASSKSGLAGQNEQFF. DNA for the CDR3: TGTGCCAGCAGTAAAAGTGGACTAGCGGGACAAAATGAGCAGTTCTTC.

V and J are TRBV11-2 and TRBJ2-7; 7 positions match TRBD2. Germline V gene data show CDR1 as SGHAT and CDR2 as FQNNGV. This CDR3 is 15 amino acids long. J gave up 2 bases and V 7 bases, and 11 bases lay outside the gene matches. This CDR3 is CASTLASGGPYEQYF. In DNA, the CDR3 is TGTGCCAGCACCCTCGCTAGCGGAGGCCCCTACGAGCAGTACTTC.

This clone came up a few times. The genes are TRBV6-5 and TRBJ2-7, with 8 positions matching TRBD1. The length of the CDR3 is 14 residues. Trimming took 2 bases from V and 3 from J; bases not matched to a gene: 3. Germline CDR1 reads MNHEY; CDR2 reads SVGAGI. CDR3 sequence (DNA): TGTGCCAGCAGTTACGGGACAGGAGGCTACGAGCAGTACTTC. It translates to CASSYGTGGYEQYF.

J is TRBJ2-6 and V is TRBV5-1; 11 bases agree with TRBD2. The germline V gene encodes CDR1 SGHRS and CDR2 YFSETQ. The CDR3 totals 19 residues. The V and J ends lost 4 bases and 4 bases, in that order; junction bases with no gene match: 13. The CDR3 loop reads CASSPDIAGGPEGANVLTF. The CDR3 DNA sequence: TGCGCCAGCAGCCCCGATATAGCGGGAGGGCCGGAAGGGGCCAACGTCCTGACTTTC.

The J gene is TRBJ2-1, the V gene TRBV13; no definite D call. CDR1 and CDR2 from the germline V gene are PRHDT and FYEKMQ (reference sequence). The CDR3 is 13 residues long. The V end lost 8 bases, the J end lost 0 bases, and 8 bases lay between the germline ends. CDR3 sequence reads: CASLGLSYNEQFF. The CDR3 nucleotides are TGTGCCAGCCTGGGTCTCTCCTACAATGAGCAGTTCTTC. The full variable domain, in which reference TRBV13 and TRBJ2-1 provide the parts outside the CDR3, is AAGVIQSPRHLIKEKRETATLKCYPIPRHDTVYWYQQGPGQDPQFLISFYEKMQSDKGSIPDRFSAQQFSDYHSELNMSSLELGDSALYFCASLGLSYNEQFFGPGTRLTVL.

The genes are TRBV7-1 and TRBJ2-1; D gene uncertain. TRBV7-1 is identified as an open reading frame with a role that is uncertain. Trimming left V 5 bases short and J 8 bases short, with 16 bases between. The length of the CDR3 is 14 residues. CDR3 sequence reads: CASSLDGPLDEQFF. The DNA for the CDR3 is TGTGCCAGCAGCCTAGATGGGCCCCTTGATGAGCAGTTCTTC.

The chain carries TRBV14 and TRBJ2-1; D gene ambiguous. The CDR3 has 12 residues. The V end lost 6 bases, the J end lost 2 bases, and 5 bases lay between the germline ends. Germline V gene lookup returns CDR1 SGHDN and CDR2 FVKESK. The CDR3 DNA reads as TGTGCCAGCAGGATGGCCTACAATGAGCAGTTCTTC. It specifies CASRMAYNEQFF.

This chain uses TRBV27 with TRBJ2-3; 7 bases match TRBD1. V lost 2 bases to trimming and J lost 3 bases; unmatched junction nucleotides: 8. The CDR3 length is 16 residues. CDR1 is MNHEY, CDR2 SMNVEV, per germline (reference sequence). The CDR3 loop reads CASSLRQGVGTDTQYF. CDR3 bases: TGTGCCAGCAGTTTACGGCAGGGGGTCGGGACAGATACGCAGTATTTT.

This CDR3 is CASSIDLTGGNEKLFF. The CDR3 bases are TGTGCCAGTAGTATAGATCTCACTGGGGGGAATGAAAAACTGTTTTTT. The V gene is TRBV19, the J gene TRBJ1-4; D may be TRBD1 (5 bases). The CDR3 totals 16 residues. Trimming left V 0 bases short and J 5 bases short, with 13 bases between. Germline-derived CDR1 and CDR2 are LNHDA and SQIVND (reference sequence).

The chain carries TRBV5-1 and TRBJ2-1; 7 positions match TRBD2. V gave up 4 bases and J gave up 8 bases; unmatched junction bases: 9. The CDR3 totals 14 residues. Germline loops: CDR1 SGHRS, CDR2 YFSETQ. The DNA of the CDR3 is TGCGCCAGCAGCATTTCTAGCGGTGGGGATGAGCAGTTCTTC. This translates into CASSISSGGDEQFF.

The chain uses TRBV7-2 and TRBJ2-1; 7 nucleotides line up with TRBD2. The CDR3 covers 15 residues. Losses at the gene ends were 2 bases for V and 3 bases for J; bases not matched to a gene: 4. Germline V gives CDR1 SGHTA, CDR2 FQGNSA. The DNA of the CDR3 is TGTGCCAGCAGCTTACAATCTAGCGGCTACAATGAGCAGTTCTTC. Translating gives CASSLQSSGYNEQFF.

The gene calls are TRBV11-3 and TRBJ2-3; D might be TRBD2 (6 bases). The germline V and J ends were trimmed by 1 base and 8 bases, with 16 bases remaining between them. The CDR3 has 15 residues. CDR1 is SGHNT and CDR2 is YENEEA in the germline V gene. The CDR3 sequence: CASSLVRGRSGTQYF. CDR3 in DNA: TGTGCCAGCAGCTTAGTGCGGGGCAGGTCGGGTACGCAGTATTTT.

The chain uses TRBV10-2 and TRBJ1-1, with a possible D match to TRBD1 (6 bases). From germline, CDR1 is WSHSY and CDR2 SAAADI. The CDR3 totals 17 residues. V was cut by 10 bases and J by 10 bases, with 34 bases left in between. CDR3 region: CATRQESYPDIRSGAFF. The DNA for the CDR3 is TGCGCCACCCGACAGGAGAGCTATCCAGATATTCGCTCTGGAGCTTTCTTT.

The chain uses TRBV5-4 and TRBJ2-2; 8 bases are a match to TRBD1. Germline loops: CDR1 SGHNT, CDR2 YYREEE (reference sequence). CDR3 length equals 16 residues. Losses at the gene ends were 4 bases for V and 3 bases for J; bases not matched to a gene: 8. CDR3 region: CASSPTGQADTGELFF. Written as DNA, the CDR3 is TGTGCCAGCAGCCCGACGGGACAGGCCGACACCGGGGAGCTGTTTTTT.